These 3 T cell receptor beta chains were sequenced from one sample in a study of human CD8 memory T cell subsets. Investigators built TCR beta libraries using UMI-labeled 5' RACE. TCRdb re-called the 5' RACE reads, yielding one record per CDR3 amino acid sequence without DNA. Its listing shows around 11,000 distinct CDR3 sequences. Sequenced sample: CD8+ T cells from PBMCs. Receptors were obtained from a human donor in good health.

This clonotype registers medium-sized by frequency. The chain joins TRBV20-1 to TRBJ1-6. The CDR3 spans 15 residues. Germline CDR1 and CDR2: DFQATT and SNEGSKA (reference sequence). Here the CDR3 reads CSARDRKGLGSPLHF.

The J gene is TRBJ2-3, the V gene TRBV10-2. Germline V gene sequence: CDR1 WSHSY, CDR2 SAAADI. The CDR3 sequence is 14 residues long. The chain's CDR3 is CASSQQISTDTQYF.

The rearrangement joins TRBV23-1 to TRBJ1-1; the D gene TCRdb calls, TRBD1, cannot be checked with no DNA. TRBV23-1 belongs to the ORF category, with a function that is uncertain. The CDR3 consists of 15 residues. The chain's CDR3 is CRVSSLGRENTEAFF.